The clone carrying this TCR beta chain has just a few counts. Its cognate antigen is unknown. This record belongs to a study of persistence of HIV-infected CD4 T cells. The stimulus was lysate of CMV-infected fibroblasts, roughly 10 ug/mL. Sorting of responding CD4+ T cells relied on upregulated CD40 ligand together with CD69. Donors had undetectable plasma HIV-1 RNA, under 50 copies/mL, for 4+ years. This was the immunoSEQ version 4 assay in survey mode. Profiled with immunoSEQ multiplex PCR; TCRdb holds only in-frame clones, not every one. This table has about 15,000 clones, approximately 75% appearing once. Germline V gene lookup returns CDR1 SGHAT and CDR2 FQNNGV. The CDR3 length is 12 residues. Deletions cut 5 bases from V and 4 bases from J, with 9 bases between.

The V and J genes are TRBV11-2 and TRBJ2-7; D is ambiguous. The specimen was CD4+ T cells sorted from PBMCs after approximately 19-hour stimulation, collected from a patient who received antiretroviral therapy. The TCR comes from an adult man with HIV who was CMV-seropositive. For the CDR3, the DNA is TGTGCCAGCAGCCAGATGCAGTACGAGCAGTACTTC. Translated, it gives CASSQMQYEQYF.